A selection of T cell receptor beta chains follows, all from one sample in a study of blood T cell repertoires in COVID-19. The table came from immunoSEQ multiplex PCR; TCRdb's copy has only in-frame clones and leaves some out. Of about 360,000 clones in the sample, 80% to 90% were seen once. Source material: PBMCs or T cells enriched from blood (not recorded which). Receptors originate from a man aged 30-40 years who had recovered from COVID-19. The CDR3 runs from the conserved cysteine through the conserved F or W. The D gene is left open where the match is weak. Some rows have no size entry. The others give once, few or many, or a class for an expanded clone.

clone size,D gene,J gene,V gene,CDR3 DNA,CDR3 protein
once,TRBD2,TRBJ2-2,TRBV5-1,TGCGCCAGCAGCTTTCTAGCGGGGGGGAACACCGGGGAGCTGTTTTTT,CASSFLAGGNTGELFF
-,-,TRBJ1-5,TRBV19,TGTGCCAGTAGCAACCCGCGTTTTGGGGGGCAGCCCCAGCATTTT,CASSNPRFGGQPQHF
-,TRBD1,TRBJ2-7,TRBV29-1,TGCAGCGTTGTTAGACAGGGGAAAATCGAGCAGTACTTC,CSVVRQGKIEQYF
-,TRBD1,TRBJ1-1,TRBV6-5,TGTGCCAGCAGCCCAAAACAGGGGTGGGACACTGAAGCTTTCTTT,CASSPKQGWDTEAFF
-,TRBD1,TRBJ1-1,TRBV14,TGTGCCAGCAGCCGGCAGGGGGCAAGCACTGAAGCTTTCTTT,CASSRQGASTEAFF
-,TRBD1,TRBJ1-4,TRBV27,TGTGCCAGCAGTTCAGCCCGACAGGGGGGTAATGAAAAACTGTTTTTT,CASSSARQGGNEKLFF
-,-,TRBJ2-2,TRBV7-3,TGTGCCAGCAGGCCGCAGGGGAAGAACACCGGGGAGCTGTTTTTT,CASRPQGKNTGELFF
-,-,TRBJ2-3,TRBV27,TGTGCCAGCAGTTTACCCTACACAGATACGCAGTATTTT,CASSLPYTDTQYF
-,TRBD2,TRBJ2-1,TRBV5-1,TGCGCCAGCAGCAGTAGCGGGGGCTACAATGAGCAGTTCTTC,CASSSSGGYNEQFF
-,-,TRBJ1-3,TRBV6-5,TGTGCCAGCAGGCGCGGGGCCCTAATGGGAAACACCATATATTTT,CASRRGALMGNTIYF
-,TRBD1,TRBJ2-7,TRBV2,TGTGCCAGCACCCCGGCCAGGGGGAGATACGAGCAGTACTTC,CASTPARGRYEQYF
-,-,TRBJ1-2,TRBV25-1,TGTGCCAGTCACGGAGCGGATAAGGGCTACACCTTC,CASHGADKGYTF
-,-,TRBJ2-3,TRBV3-1/TRBV3-2,TGTGCCAGCAGCCCCTACGGAGATACGCAGTATTTT,CASSPYGDTQYF
-,-,TRBJ1-4,TRBV12-5,TGTGCTAGTGGAAAATACAGCACAACTAATGAAAAACTGTTTTTT,CASGKYSTTNEKLFF
-,TRBD1,TRBJ2-5,TRBV24-1,TGTGCCACCAGTGCGGGACAGGCGGAAGAGACCCAGTACTTC,CATSAGQAEETQYF
-,-,TRBJ2-7,TRBV5-1,TGCGCCAGCAGCTTGCCCAGCTACGAGCAGTACTTC,CASSLPSYEQYF
once,-,TRBJ2-7,TRBV18,TGTGCCAGCTCACCATCGGCAGGCTTCGCCCACGAGCAGTACTTC,CASSPSAGFAHEQYF
-,-,TRBJ1-2,TRBV27,TGTGCCAGCAGTTCTGGGCCAGCCTTCTATGGCTACACCTTC,CASSSGPAFYGYTF
-,-,TRBJ2-3,TRBV7-2,TGTGCCAGCAGCTTAGCCTCCCGTACAGATACGCAGTATTTT,CASSLASRTDTQYF
-,-,TRBJ2-7,TRBV9,TGTGCCAGCAGCCCCCGAATGAGTTCTAGCTCCTACGAGCAGTACTTC,CASSPRMSSSSYEQYF
few,-,TRBJ1-2,TRBV6-5,TGTGCCAGCAGAACAGGGACGGCGTATGGCTACACCTTC,CASRTGTAYGYTF
-,TRBD1,TRBJ2-5,TRBV11-2,TGTGCCAGCCTGGGGGGGGGACAGGGCCAAGAGACCCAGTACTTC,CASLGGGQGQETQYF
-,-,TRBJ1-1,TRBV7-6,TGTGCCAGCAGCCAACAGGGAAACACTGAAGCTTTCTTT,CASSQQGNTEAFF
-,TRBD1,TRBJ1-1,TRBV11-2,TGTGCCAGCAGCTTAGGCACAGGGGCGTCAGCTTTCTTT,CASSLGTGASAFF
-,TRBD1,TRBJ2-7,TRBV9,TGTGCCAGCAGCGTAACCCCCGGACAGGGGCTGTACGAGCAGTACTTC,CASSVTPGQGLYEQYF
-,-,TRBJ1-2,TRBV11-1,TGTGCCAGCAGCTTACGAGGGAATAGGCACGGCTACACCTTC,CASSLRGNRHGYTF
-,-,TRBJ2-2,TRBV11-1,TGTGCCAGCAGCTTACGGACACCGAACACCGGGGAGCTGTTTTTT,CASSLRTPNTGELFF
few,TRBD1,TRBJ2-1,TRBV5-4,TGTGCCAGCAGCGCGGGACAGGCCGCTCTTAATGAGCAGTTCTTC,CASSAGQAALNEQFF
-,-,TRBJ1-1,TRBV9,TGTGCCAGCAGCGTGGGGGGGCTGACGAACACTGAAGCTTTCTTT,CASSVGGLTNTEAFF
-,-,TRBJ1-4,TRBV12-3/TRBV12-4,TGTGCCAGCAGTTTAGAGGGGACACAACTGTTTTTT,CASSLEGTQLFF
-,-,TRBJ1-1,TRBV27,TGTGCCAGCGCGAGAGGCAGCACGGGCACTGAAGCTTTCTTT,CASARGSTGTEAFF
-,TRBD2,TRBJ2-1,TRBV3-1/TRBV3-2,TGTGCCAGCAGCCAAGGCTTCGGGGGGGGGCCGACTCAGTTCTTC,CASSQGFGGGPTQFF
once,TRBD1,TRBJ1-1,TRBV28,TGTGCCAGCAGTTCTTTACAGGGGGCGAGCACTGAAGCTTTCTTT,CASSSLQGASTEAFF
-,TRBD1,TRBJ1-1,TRBV5-1,TGCGCCAGCAGCTGGGGGGACAGGGGCCCCGGAACTGAAGCTTTCTTT,CASSWGDRGPGTEAFF
-,TRBD2,TRBJ2-7,TRBV27,TGTGCCAGCAGTTTAAATCAGCGGGGGAGCTCCTACGAGCAGTACTTC,CASSLNQRGSSYEQYF
-,-,TRBJ2-7,TRBV10-1,TGCGCCAGCAGTGACACTCCCCTCGTGCAGTACTTC,CASSDTPLVQYF
-,-,TRBJ2-1,TRBV20-1,TGCAGTGCTAGTTCGGGGAATGAGGGAAGAAGGCATGAGCAGTTCTTC,CSASSGNEGRRHEQFF
once,TRBD1,TRBJ2-3,TRBV5-1,TGCGCCAGCAGCTACGTGACAGGGGCAACAGATACGCAGTATTTT,CASSYVTGATDTQYF
few,-,TRBJ1-5,TRBV2,TGTGCCAGCAGCTCGGACGCGGGCAGCAATCAGCCCCAGCATTTT,CASSSDAGSNQPQHF
-,-,TRBJ2-7,TRBV5-1,TGCGCCAGCAACCAGGGCTACGAGCAGTACTTC,CASNQGYEQYF
-,-,TRBJ1-4,TRBV7-2,TGTGCCAGCAGCTTAGGGTCAGGGCCTAATGAAAAACTGTTTTTT,CASSLGSGPNEKLFF
-,-,TRBJ1-1,TRBV19,TGTGCCAGTAGTATCGCTGGTAGGGAGCGGGACACTGAAGCTTTCTTT,CASSIAGRERDTEAFF
-,-,TRBJ2-7,TRBV19,TGTGCCAGTAGTATGGGGCAGGTCTCCTACGAGCAGTACTTC,CASSMGQVSYEQYF
-,-,TRBJ1-1,TRBV11-1,TGTGCCAGCAGCAAAAGTCAGGGTAAGACTGAAGCTTTCTTT,CASSKSQGKTEAFF
-,-,TRBJ1-5,TRBV30,TGTGCCTGGAGTGGTCCCTGGGGGGCCCAGCATTTT,CAWSGPWGAQHF
-,-,TRBJ2-5,TRBV30,TGTGCCTGGAGCTCAGGGACTCGGGAGACCCAGTACTTC,CAWSSGTRETQYF
once,-,TRBJ2-1,TRBV4-3,TGCGCCAGCAGCCAAGAGCTGATGAGCTCCTACAATGAGCAGTTCTTC,CASSQELMSSYNEQFF
-,-,TRBJ1-1,TRBV14,TGTGCCAGCAGCTTCTCCGCCGGGAACGTCAACACTGAAGCTTTCTTT,CASSFSAGNVNTEAFF
-,-,TRBJ2-3,TRBV5-1,TGCGCCAGCAGCTTGGCCGGTAGTCCAACGACAGATACGCAGTATTTT,CASSLAGSPTTDTQYF
-,TRBD1,TRBJ1-4,TRBV10-3,TGTGCCATCAGTGAGCGACAGGGGCACGGGAAAACTAATGAAAAACTGTTTTTT,CAISERQGHGKTNEKLFF
-,-,TRBJ1-5,TRBV29-1,TGCAGCGTCGGGCAGGGAGGGGATCAGCCCCAGCATTTT,CSVGQGGDQPQHF
-,-,TRBJ1-1,TRBV7-9,TGTGCCAGCAGCCTCCCCAGGGTCGCGAACACTGAAGCTTTCTTT,CASSLPRVANTEAFF
once,-,TRBJ2-1,TRBV6-6,TGTGCCAGCAGTTACTCCGAGGATGAGCAGTTCTTC,CASSYSEDEQFF
-,TRBD1,TRBJ2-4,TRBV4-1,TGCGCCAGCAGCCAAGGCCGGGACAGGGGGCCGGCCAAAAACATTCAGTACTTC,CASSQGRDRGPAKNIQYF
-,TRBD1,TRBJ1-4,TRBV30,TGTGCCTGGAGCCCGGATCGGACAGGGGATACTAATGAAAAACTGTTTTTT,CAWSPDRTGDTNEKLFF
once,-,TRBJ2-2,TRBV6-5,TGTGCCAGCAGGGGGCAATCCACCGGGGAGCTGTTTTTT,CASRGQSTGELFF
-,-,TRBJ2-1,TRBV6-4,TGTGCCAGCAGTAGCGGAGCTGTCAATGAGCAGTTCTTC,CASSSGAVNEQFF
once,-,TRBJ2-5,TRBV6-1,TGTGCCAGCAGTGAAACAGGGAAGGTGGTGGAGACCCAGTACTTC,CASSETGKVVETQYF
-,-,TRBJ2-4,TRBV30,TGTGCCTGGAGTGTACTACCGGGGGTTGAACAAAACATTCAGTACTTC,CAWSVLPGVEQNIQYF
once,TRBD1,TRBJ1-6,TRBV11-2,TGTGCCAGCAGCTTACAACAGGGGGCGAGGGATTCACCCCTCCACTTT,CASSLQQGARDSPLHF